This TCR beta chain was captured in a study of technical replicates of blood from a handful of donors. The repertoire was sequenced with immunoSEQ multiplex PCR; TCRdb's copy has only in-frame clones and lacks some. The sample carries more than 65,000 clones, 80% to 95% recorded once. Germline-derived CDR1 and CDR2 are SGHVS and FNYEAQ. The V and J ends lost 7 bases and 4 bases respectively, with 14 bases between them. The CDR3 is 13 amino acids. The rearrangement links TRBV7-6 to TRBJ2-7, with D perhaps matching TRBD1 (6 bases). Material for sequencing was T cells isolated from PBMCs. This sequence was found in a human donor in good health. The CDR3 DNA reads TGTGCCAGCACGCAAAACAGGGCATACGAGCAGTACTTC. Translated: CASTQNRAYEQYF.